The 9 T cell receptor beta chains listed next were all sequenced from one sample in a study of T cells in Graves' hyperthyroidism and ophthalmopathy. RNA transcripts were the template for amplifying TCR beta CDR3 regions. The HTBI primer set drove a first-round RT-PCR of the TCR CDR3. In TCRdb, the multiplex PCR reads were re-called with MiXCR into one record per CDR3 protein. The sample yields 600,000 or so distinct CDR3 sequences, 11% to 15% seen once. What was sequenced was blood. The source of these receptors is a woman between 18 and 29 years old with Graves' ophthalmopathy.

This clonotype was found a few times. J is TRBJ2-6 and V is TRBV6-1; a possible D gene is TRBD1 (5 bases). Germline loops: CDR1 MNHNS, CDR2 SASEGT. The CDR3 sequence is 16 residues long. V lost 3 bases and J lost 0, with 9 bases in between. In nucleotides, the CDR3 is TGTGCCAGCAGTGACAGGGAACTCTCTGGGGCCAACGTCCTGACTTTC. This translates into CASSDRELSGANVLTF.

The table lists this clonotype with a few counts. This chain uses TRBV6-2 or TRBV6-3 with TRBJ2-1; TRBD2 aligns across 9 bases. Trimming removed 3 bases from V and 8 bases from J; junction bases left unmatched: 5. CDR1 and CDR2 (germline): MNHEY, SVGEGT. CDR3 size: 14 residues. This CDR3 is CASSYWTSVDEQFF. DNA of the CDR3: TGTGCCAGCAGTTATTGGACTAGCGTTGATGAGCAGTTCTTC.

The chain has TRBV19 and TRBJ2-5; no reliable D call. V gave up 7 bases and J gave up 1 base, with 22 bases separating them. This CDR3 comprises 17 residues. Germline V CDR1 and CDR2: LNHDA, SQIVND (reference sequence). The DNA for the CDR3 is TGTGCCAGTAAACCCCGCGTCGGGCAGGCATTCCAAGAGACCCAGTACTTC. This codes for CASKPRVGQAFQETQYF.

Comments on this clonotype: With a much larger clone just one base away, this may be a read error. The CDR3 end shows no conserved phenylalanine or tryptophan, and so a read error is likely. The V and J genes are TRBV6-1 and TRBJ1-5; weak D call: TRBD1 (5 bases). The germline V gene encodes CDR1 MNHNS and CDR2 SASEGT. V was cut by 7 bases and J by 6 bases, with 16 bases left in between. The CDR3 is 14 amino acids. The CDR3 DNA sequence: TGTGCCAGCAAAAGAGGGGTAAGCGTTCAGCCCCAGCATGTT. Protein product: CASKRGVSVQPQHV.

In its sample, this clonotype was seen a few times. The chain has TRBV3-1 and TRBJ1-2; D unclear. Looked up from germline, CDR1 is LGHDT and CDR2 is YNNKEL (reference sequence). V was trimmed by 1 base and J by 7 bases, leaving 7 bases between them. The CDR3 runs 12 residues. The CDR3 is CASSQGISGYTF. The CDR3 nucleotides are TGTGCCAGCAGCCAAGGGATCTCTGGCTACACCTTC.

This clonotype was picked up many times. The chain employs TRBV7-2 and TRBJ1-1; possibly TRBD1 for D (5 bases). CDR1 is SGHTA and CDR2 is FQGNSA in the germline V gene. Trimming cost V 4 bases and J 1 base, with 16 bases left between them. The CDR3 has 16 residues. Here the CDR3 DNA reads TGTGCCAGCAGCTCTACCGGGGCCTTTTGGAACACTGAAGCTTTCTTT. Amino acids: CASSSTGAFWNTEAFF.

This clonotype was observed many times. The rearrangement links TRBV29-1 to TRBJ2-1, with D hard to call. The CDR3 spans 12 residues. Per the germline V gene, CDR1 is SQVTM and CDR2 is ANQGSEA. V was shortened by 3 bases and J by 6 bases, with 9 bases between the two germline ends. The CDR3 spells CSVDRASNEQFF. CDR3 DNA sequence: TGCAGCGTTGATCGGGCTAGCAATGAGCAGTTCTTC.

V and J are TRBV4-1 and TRBJ2-4; perhaps D is TRBD1 or TRBD2 (5 bases each). The V gene's germline CDR1 is MGHRA and CDR2 YSYEKL. Deletions cut 5 bases from V and 9 bases from J, with 8 bases between. CDR3 length: 11 residues. The CDR3 region is CASSVRGIQYF. The CDR3, as DNA: TGCGCCAGCAGCGTGAGGGGCATTCAGTACTTC.

This clonotype was detected many times. This sequence joins TRBV2 and TRBJ2-7, with D perhaps TRBD2 (5 bases). Germline V gives CDR1 SNHLY, CDR2 FYNNEI. With 7 bases removed from V and 0 bases from J, the gap between germline ends came to 10 bases. CDR3 length: 13 amino acids. CDR3 region: CASIPGSSYEQYF. In DNA form, the CDR3 reads TGTGCCAGCATTCCGGGGTCCTCCTACGAGCAGTACTTC.